This T cell receptor beta chain was sequenced during a study of blood T cells in healthy people across ages. From germline, CDR1 is KGHDR and CDR2 SFDVKD. V shed 0 bases and J shed 10 bases, with 6 bases lying between them. CDR3 length equals 12 residues. For the second PCR, which ran for about 6 to 12 cycles, a sample-barcoded 5' primer and a J-beta primer mix were used. Each CDR3 protein is one row after TCRdb ran MiXCR on the 5' RACE reads. The table lists about 780,000 distinct CDR3 sequences, roughly 24% of them singletons. The same sample was also used in a study of T cells of mothers and their children.

The sequencing input was blood. This chain links TRBV24-1 with TRBJ2-1; D ambiguous. This receptor was obtained from a boy between 10 and 17 years old in good health. CDR3 loop: CATSDLGWEQFF. CDR3 nucleotides: TGTGCCACCAGTGATTTGGGGTGGGAGCAGTTCTTC.